This TCR beta chain was sequenced for a study of cytomegalovirus exposure and HLA in healthy donors. Points from the study as a whole: When a later analysis compared HLA-associated TCR beta chains with equally common others, the HLA-associated chains turned out to be more clonally expanded and to have lower generation probabilities.

The PCR had 60 Vbeta and 13 Jbeta primers. Assay used: immunoSEQ multiplex PCR; TCRdb lists only in-frame clones, some missing. The sample holds 98,000 or so clones, nearly 80% seen once. The CDR3 is made up of 17 amino acids. J lost 0 bases, V lost 5 bases, and 8 bases had no gene match. The germline V gene has CDR1 SEHNR and CDR2 FQNEAQ (reference sequence). Regarding this clone: Its antigen is not identified.

The chain has TRBV7-9 and TRBJ2-1; 9 nucleotides match TRBD2. The sample comprised PBMCs. The sequence came from a man aged 60-69 years in good health and CMV-seropositive. The CDR3 protein is CASSRGAGGASYNEQFF. As DNA, the CDR3 is TGTGCCAGCAGCCGTGGGGCGGGGGGGGCCTCCTACAATGAGCAGTTCTTC.